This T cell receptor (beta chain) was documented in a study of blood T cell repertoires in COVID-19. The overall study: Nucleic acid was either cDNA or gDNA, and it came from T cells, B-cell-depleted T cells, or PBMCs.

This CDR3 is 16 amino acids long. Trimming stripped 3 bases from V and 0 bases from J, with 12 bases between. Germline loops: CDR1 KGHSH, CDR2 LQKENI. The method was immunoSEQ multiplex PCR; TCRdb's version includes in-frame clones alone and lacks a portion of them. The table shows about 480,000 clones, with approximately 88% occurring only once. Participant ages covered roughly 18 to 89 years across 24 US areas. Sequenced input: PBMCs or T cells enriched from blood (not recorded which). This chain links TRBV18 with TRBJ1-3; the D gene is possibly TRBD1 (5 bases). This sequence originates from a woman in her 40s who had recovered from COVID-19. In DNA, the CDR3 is TGTGCCAGCTCACCCGCGGGGGGTAGCTCTGGAAACACCATATATTTT. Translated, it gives CASSPAGGSSGNTIYF.